This paragraph covers one T cell receptor beta chain sequence. Which antigen it targets is not known. No base qualities exist here, and no much larger clone lies one base off it. The CDR3 regions of human TCRbeta chains were subjected to immunosequencing. Concerning the study's data processing: TCRs in the repertoires were matched against a reference library of SARS-CoV-2-specific TCRs that had been generated with the MIRA antigen-specificity platform. Breadth was defined as the fraction of unique TCRs that were SARS-CoV-2-associated, and depth was defined as the fraction of total T cells that were SARS-CoV-2-associated. Each spike-specific TCR was assigned to its reactive spike region and to a CD4 or CD8 class using the MIRA data. Log10-transformed breadth and depth values were compared by one-way ANOVA with Sidak's multiple comparisons tests. The clones in this table, taken by TCRdb from immuneACCESS, are in-frame only. Not every clone is retained; where verified, under half of the shortfall comes from an unresolved V gene, and the cause of the rest is unknown. V and J calls and clone size are given by that table; D and trimming were obtained from the DNA. The sample has around 130,000 clones on record, roughly 87% of them singletons. The leading ten clones occupy approximately 9.8% of the sample.

This specimen comes from a study of T cell responses to AZD1222 COVID-19 vaccine (dated by TCRdb to the early 2020s). In terms of the full investigation: TCR sequencing was performed for roughly 250 trial participants, of whom some 200 were given two doses of AZD1222 and about 25 were given two doses of MenACWY control vaccine. Trial participants were enrolled by age into subgroups of 18-55, 56-69 and 70-plus years, and around 140, 26 and 57 TCR-sequenced participants, respectively, were included in these subgroups. Broad study findings and their caveats: After two AZD1222 doses, both the breadth and the depth of spike-specific TCRs were significantly higher than at day 0 and than in MenACWY recipients. Because no samples from the day 14 peak response were available, repertoires could be characterized only after the peak T cell response. In the small 56-69-year group, the increase in depth fell short of significance, most likely because of low power. Participants were mostly white British, with more females than males. The authors suggested clonal diversity may have been underestimated. The vaccine-associated CD4 TCRs covered the entire spike protein, and the dominant responses fell in regions 160-218 and 743-854. Conclusions about previously exposed vaccinees are limited because only five to seven AZD1222 recipients were SARS-CoV-2 seropositive at baseline. Reportedly, almost half of the unique spike-specific TCRs recognized epitopes lying outside the regions that are mutated in the B.1.351 and B.1.1.7 variants.

From its cysteine to its phenylalanine, the CDR3 spans 13 amino acids. Left in the record is the CDR3 DNA by itself, 39 bases read in frame from the first base. V gives up 4 bases and J gives up 6 bases, and the segment between their germline ends measures 12 bases. Read against the paper, the sample's time point label means: about 28 days (+/-7) after the second vaccine dose. AZD1222 recipients with second doses at about 4 weeks or about 12 weeks were pooled, because spike-specific TCR depth and breadth did not differ between schedules. Vaccinee samples were obtained from the UK trials COV001 and COV002, which included a single-blind randomized controlled phase 2/3 trial of AZD1222 (ChAdOx1 nCoV-19) in healthy adults. Trial participant PBMC samples were collected at day 0 and day 28 after the second dose for TCRbeta chain sequencing.

The V gene is TRBV12-3 or TRBV12-4 and the J gene is TRBJ1-2, with TRBD1 as a weak D call on 6 bases. The clonotype originates from an adult who received the AZD1222 COVID-19 vaccine. The specimen was peripheral blood, collected 28 days after the second AZD1222 dose. The DNA reads as follows: TGTGCCAGCAGTTACAGGGCGGAGGATGGCTACACCTTC. This encodes CASSYRAEDGYTF.